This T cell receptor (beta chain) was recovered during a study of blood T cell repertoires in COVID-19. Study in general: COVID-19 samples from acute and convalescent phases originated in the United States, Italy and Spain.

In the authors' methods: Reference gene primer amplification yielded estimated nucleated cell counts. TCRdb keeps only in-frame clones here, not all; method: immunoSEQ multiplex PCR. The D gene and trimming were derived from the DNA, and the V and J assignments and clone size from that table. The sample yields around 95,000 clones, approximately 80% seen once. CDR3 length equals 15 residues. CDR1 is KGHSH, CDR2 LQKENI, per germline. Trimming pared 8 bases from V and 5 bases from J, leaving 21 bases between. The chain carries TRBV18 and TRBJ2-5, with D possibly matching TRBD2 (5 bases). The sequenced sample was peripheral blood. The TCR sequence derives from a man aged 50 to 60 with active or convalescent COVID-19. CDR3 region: CASALTRAGEETQYF. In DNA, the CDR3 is TGTGCCAGCGCCCTTACGAGGGCAGGAGAGGAGACCCAGTACTTC.